This T cell receptor (beta chain) was retrieved from a study of blood T cell repertoires in COVID-19. Study as a whole: The United States, Italy and Spain were the sources of the acute and convalescent COVID-19 samples. T cells, B-cell-depleted T cells, or PBMCs supplied cDNA or gDNA.

This clone was detected a few times. Per the study methods: Estimation of nucleated cell counts was performed using reference gene primer amplification. Data came from immunoSEQ multiplex PCR; TCRdb stores just in-frame clones and leaves some out. The V and J calls and clone size were taken over from that table, and D and trimming were inferred from the DNA. Of some 180,000 clones listed, more than 70% are singletons. Trimming removed 1 base from V and 3 bases from J, with 10 bases in between. Germline CDR1 and CDR2: LNHDA and SQIVND (reference sequence). This CDR3 contains 15 residues. The chain carries TRBV19 and TRBJ2-1; tentative D call: TRBD2 (5 bases). The specimen was peripheral blood. This TCR came from a woman aged 55 to 70 with acute or convalescent COVID-19. The CDR3 DNA is TGTGCCAGTAGTATAGCACGGGGTAACTACAATGAGCAGTTCTTC. This encodes CASSIARGNYNEQFF.